This T cell receptor beta chain was profiled in a study of cytomegalovirus exposure and HLA in healthy donors. V gave up 6 bases and J gave up 0 bases, with 9 bases separating them. The CDR3 has 13 amino acids. Germline V gene lookup returns CDR1 SNHLY and CDR2 FYNNEI. The donors were part of the validation cohort of 95 to 150 subjects. That cohort was separate from the first cohort, which comprised fewer than 800 subjects. The protocol was immunoSEQ multiplex PCR, while the TCRdb copy is restricted to in-frame clones and leaves out a portion. Of fewer than 400,000 clones detected, 86% appear once; the ten largest clones hold around 0.84%.

The chain recombines TRBV2 with TRBJ2-7; D is unclear. What was sequenced was PBMCs. The clonotype comes from a woman aged 18-29 years in good health and CMV-seronegative. The CDR3 DNA sequence: TGTGCCAGCAGGGCGGATATCTCCTACGAGCAGTACTTC. It codes for CASRADISYEQYF.